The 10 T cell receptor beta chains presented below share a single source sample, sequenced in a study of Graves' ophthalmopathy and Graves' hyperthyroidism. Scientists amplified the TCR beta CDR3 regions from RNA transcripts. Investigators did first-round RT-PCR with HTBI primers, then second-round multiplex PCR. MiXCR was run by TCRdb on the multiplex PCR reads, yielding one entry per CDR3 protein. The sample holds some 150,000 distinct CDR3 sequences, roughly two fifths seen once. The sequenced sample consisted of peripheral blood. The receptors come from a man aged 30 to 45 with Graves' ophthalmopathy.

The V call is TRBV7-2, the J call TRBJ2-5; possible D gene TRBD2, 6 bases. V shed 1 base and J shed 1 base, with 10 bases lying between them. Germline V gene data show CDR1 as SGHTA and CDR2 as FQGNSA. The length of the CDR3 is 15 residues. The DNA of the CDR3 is TGTGCCAGCAGCTTAGGTAGCGGCTTCCAAGAGACCCAGTACTTC. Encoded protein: CASSLGSGFQETQYF.

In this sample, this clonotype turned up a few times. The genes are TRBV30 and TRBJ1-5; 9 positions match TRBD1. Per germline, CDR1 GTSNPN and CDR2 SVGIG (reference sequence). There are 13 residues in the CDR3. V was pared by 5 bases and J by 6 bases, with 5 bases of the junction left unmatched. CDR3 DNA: TGTGCCTGGGGATCGGACAGGGGTCAGCCCCAGCATTTT. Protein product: CAWGSDRGQPQHF.

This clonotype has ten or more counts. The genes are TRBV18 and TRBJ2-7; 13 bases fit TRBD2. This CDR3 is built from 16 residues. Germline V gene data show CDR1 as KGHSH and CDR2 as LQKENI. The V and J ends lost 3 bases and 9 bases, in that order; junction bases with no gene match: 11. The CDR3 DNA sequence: TGTGCCAGCTCACCCTCCCCCGGGACTAGCGGGATAGTGCAGTACTTC. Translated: CASSPSPGTSGIVQYF.

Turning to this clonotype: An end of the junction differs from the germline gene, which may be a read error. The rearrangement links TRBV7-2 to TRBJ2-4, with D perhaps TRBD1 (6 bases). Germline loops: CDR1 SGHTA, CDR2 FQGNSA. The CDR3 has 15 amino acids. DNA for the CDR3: TGTGCCAGCAGCTCTTCAGGGGTTCTCCCCTCTATTCAATACTTC. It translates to CASSSSGVLPSIQYF.

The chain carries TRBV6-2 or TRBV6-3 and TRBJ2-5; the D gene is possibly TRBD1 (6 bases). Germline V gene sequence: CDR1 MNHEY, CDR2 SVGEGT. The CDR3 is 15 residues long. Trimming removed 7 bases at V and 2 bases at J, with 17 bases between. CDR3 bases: TGTGCCAGCACCCTCGGGGACATTGGACAAGAGACCCAGTACTTC. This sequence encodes CASTLGDIGQETQYF.

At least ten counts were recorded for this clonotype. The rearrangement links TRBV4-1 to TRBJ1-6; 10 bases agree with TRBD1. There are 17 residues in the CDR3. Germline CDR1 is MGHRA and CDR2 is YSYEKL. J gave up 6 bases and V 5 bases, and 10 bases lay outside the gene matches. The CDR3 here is CASSSRTGQGINSPLHF. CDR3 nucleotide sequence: TGCGCCAGCAGCTCCCGTACGGGACAGGGGATTAATTCACCCCTCCACTTT.

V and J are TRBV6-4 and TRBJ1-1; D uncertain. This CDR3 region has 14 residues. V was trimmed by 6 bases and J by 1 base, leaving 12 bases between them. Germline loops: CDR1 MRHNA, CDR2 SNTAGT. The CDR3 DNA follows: TGTGCCAGCAGAGGTGGTGGATGGAACACTGAAGCTTTCTTT. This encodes CASRGGGWNTEAFF.

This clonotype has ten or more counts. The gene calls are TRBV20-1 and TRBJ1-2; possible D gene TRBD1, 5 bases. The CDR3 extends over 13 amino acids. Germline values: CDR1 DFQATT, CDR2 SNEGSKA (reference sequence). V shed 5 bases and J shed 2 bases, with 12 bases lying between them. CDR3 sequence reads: CSAPKGTNYGYTF. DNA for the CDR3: TGCAGTGCTCCCAAGGGGACCAACTATGGCTACACCTTC.

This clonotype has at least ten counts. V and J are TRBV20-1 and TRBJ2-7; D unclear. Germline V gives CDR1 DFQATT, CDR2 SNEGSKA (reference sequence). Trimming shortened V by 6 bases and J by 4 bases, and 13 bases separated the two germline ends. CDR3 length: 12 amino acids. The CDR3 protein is CSARTRPYEQYF. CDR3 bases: TGCAGTGCCCGGACCAGGCCTTACGAGCAGTACTTC.

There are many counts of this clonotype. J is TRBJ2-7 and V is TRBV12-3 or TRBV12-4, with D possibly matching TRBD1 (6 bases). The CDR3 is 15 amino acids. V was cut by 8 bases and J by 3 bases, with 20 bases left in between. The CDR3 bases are TGTGCCAGCGCAACCTCACACAGGGCCCACTACGAGCAGTACTTC. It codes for CASATSHRAHYEQYF.